One and the same sample provided the 22 T cell receptor beta chains below, sequenced in a study of blood T cell repertoires in COVID-19. The repertoire was sequenced with immunoSEQ multiplex PCR; TCRdb's copy has only in-frame clones and lacks some. This sample has about 110,000 clones, with 60% to 85% found just once. Sequencing was done on a sample of peripheral blood. The receptors were gathered from a human donor in a cohort sampled during active or convalescent COVID-19.

The V and J genes are TRBV9 and TRBJ2-1; tentatively, D is TRBD2 (6 bases). CDR1 and CDR2 (germline): SGDLS, YYNGEE. The length of the CDR3 is 15 residues. Between the trimmed V and J ends, which lost 3 bases and 12 bases, there was a span of 22 bases. The CDR3 loop reads CASSGISGAASLQFF. The CDR3 bases are TGTGCCAGCAGCGGGATTAGCGGTGCGGCCTCCCTGCAGTTCTTC.

The rearrangement uses TRBV5-1 and TRBJ1-6, with TRBD1 matching over 10 bases. Germline V gene lookup returns CDR1 SGHRS and CDR2 YFSETQ. Trimming cost V 4 bases and J 11 bases; bases outside gene matches: 9. This CDR3 region has 15 residues. The CDR3 reads CASSPETGGWTPLHF. The CDR3 DNA follows: TGCGCCAGCAGCCCGGAGACAGGGGGCTGGACACCCCTCCACTTT.

The V and J genes are TRBV24-1 and TRBJ2-1; TRBD2 might be the D (6 bases). Germline values: CDR1 KGHDR, CDR2 SFDVKD. CDR3 length: 15 amino acids. With 3 bases removed from V and 5 bases from J, the gap between germline ends came to 13 bases. The CDR3 region has the DNA TGTGCCACCAGTGATCCTAGGACTACTAACAATGAGCAGTTCTTC. It translates to CATSDPRTTNNEQFF.

There are a few counts of this clone. The chain recombines TRBV19 with TRBJ2-2; weak D call: TRBD1 (5 bases). V gave up 8 bases and J gave up 6 bases, with 16 bases separating them. The CDR3 contains 14 residues. Germline CDR1 LNHDA, CDR2 SQIVND (reference sequence). The CDR3 region has the DNA TGTGCCAGTGGTTTGAGCAGGGCCCCCGGGGAGCTGTTTTTT. It yields the protein CASGLSRAPGELFF. Variable domain in full (rest from reference TRBV19 and TRBJ2-2): DGGITQSPKYLFRKEGQNVTLSCEQNLNHDAMYWYRQDPGQGLRLIYYSQIVNDFQKGDIAEGYSVSREKKESFPLTVTSAQKNPTAFYLCASGLSRAPGELFFGEGSRLTVL.

The V gene is TRBV7-8, the J gene TRBJ1-5; the match to TRBD1 covers 9 bases. Germline V gives CDR1 SGHVS, CDR2 FQNEAQ. The CDR3 loop spans 15 amino acids. V shed 5 bases, J shed 11 bases, and the junction held 13 bases outside the gene matches. This chain's CDR3 is CASSDWTGERVAQHF. CDR3 bases: TGTGCCAGCAGCGACTGGACAGGGGAGCGCGTGGCCCAGCATTTT.

The chain is built from TRBV28 and TRBJ2-2; 9 nucleotides match TRBD2. V trimming: 3 bases; J trimming: 2 bases; junction bases outside the gene matches: 13. Germline lookup yields CDR1 MDHEN and CDR2 SYDVKM. This CDR3 is built from 19 residues. DNA for the CDR3: TGTGCCAGCAGTTTCTCATACTCCGGGACTAGCCTAAACACCGGGGAGCTGTTTTTT. Translation: CASSFSYSGTSLNTGELFF.

This rearrangement joins TRBV3-1 (or the pseudogene TRBV3-2) to TRBJ2-7, with 9 bases that match TRBD1. CDR1 is LGHDT and CDR2 is YNNKEL in the germline V gene (reference sequence). V was clipped by 4 bases and J by 4 bases; unmatched bases: 14. The CDR3 contains 17 residues. CDR3 sequence reads: CASSPTFGQGFFYEQYF. DNA of the CDR3: TGTGCCAGCAGCCCGACGTTCGGACAGGGGTTTTTTTACGAGCAGTACTTC.

The rearrangement joins TRBV4-3 to TRBJ1-2; D unresolved. Looked up from germline, CDR1 is LGHNA and CDR2 is YSLEER. There are 15 residues in the CDR3. Trimming removed 0 bases at V and 4 bases at J, with 12 bases between. This CDR3 reads CASSQEVLLGYGYTF. The CDR3 coding sequence is TGCGCCAGCAGCCAAGAAGTTCTTCTAGGCTATGGCTACACCTTC.

The chain combines TRBV7-2 with TRBJ2-4; 8 positions match TRBD2. There are 16 residues in the CDR3. Losses at the gene ends were 5 bases for V and 6 bases for J; bases not matched to a gene: 12. CDR1 SGHTA and CDR2 FQGNSA come from the germline V gene. CDR3 sequence (DNA): TGTGCCAGCAGCACTCCGGGACTAGGGGGGGGAAACATTCAGTACTTC. As protein: CASSTPGLGGGNIQYF.

V and J are TRBV6-2 or TRBV6-3 and TRBJ2-7; perhaps TRBD1 as D (6 bases). CDR3 size: 15 residues. Germline assignment: CDR1 MNHEY and CDR2 SVGEGT. Trimming pared 4 bases from V and 0 bases from J, leaving 13 bases between. The CDR3 region is CASSSGALSSYEQYF. CDR3 coding DNA: TGTGCCAGCAGTTCAGGGGCCCTCAGCTCCTACGAGCAGTACTTC.

J is TRBJ1-2 and V is TRBV5-5; 7 bases line up with TRBD1. Germline assignment: CDR1 SGHKS and CDR2 YYEKEE (reference sequence). Trimming cost V 4 bases and J 3 bases; bases outside gene matches: 9. This CDR3 has 15 amino acids. CDR3 loop: CASSLIRGIYYGYTF. DNA of the CDR3: TGTGCCAGCAGCCTGATCAGGGGGATTTACTATGGCTACACCTTC.

V usage is TRBV19 and J usage is TRBJ2-1, with 12 bases aligning to TRBD2. After removal of 3 bases from V and 8 bases from J, the junction contained 5 bases not matched to a gene. Germline assignment: CDR1 LNHDA and CDR2 SQIVND (reference sequence). This CDR3 has 15 residues. The CDR3 region has the DNA TGTGCCAGTAGTATTTCGACTAGCGGGAGCTATGAGCAGTTCTTC. Translation: CASSISTSGSYEQFF. Using reference TRBV19 and TRBJ2-1 for the parts outside the CDR3, the full variable domain is DGGITQSPKYLFRKEGQNVTLSCEQNLNHDAMYWYRQDPGQGLRLIYYSQIVNDFQKGDIAEGYSVSREKKESFPLTVTSAQKNPTAFYLCASSISTSGSYEQFFGPGTRLTVL.

The table lists this clone with a count of one. This chain joins TRBV7-2 and TRBJ1-1, with 8 bases matching TRBD1. CDR1 and CDR2 (germline): SGHTA, FQGNSA. The CDR3 spans 15 residues. Germline trimming cut 5 bases from V and 3 bases from J; bases unmatched to any gene: 8. The CDR3 sequence is CASSQRQGSYTEAFF. In DNA form, the CDR3 reads TGTGCCAGCAGCCAAAGACAGGGGAGTTACACTGAAGCTTTCTTT.

The rearrangement joins TRBV19 to TRBJ2-1; 9 bases line up with TRBD1. Germline V lookup: CDR1 LNHDA, CDR2 SQIVND (reference sequence). V was clipped by 3 bases and J by 8 bases; unmatched bases: 14. The CDR3 length is 17 residues. The CDR3 region is CASSIVVGTGSGDEQFF. In DNA form, the CDR3 reads TGTGCCAGTAGTATCGTAGTCGGGACAGGGAGTGGGGATGAGCAGTTCTTC.

This clone was recorded a few times. The chain couples TRBV5-4 to TRBJ2-7; 8 positions agree with TRBD1. Germline CDR1 and CDR2: SGHNT and YYREEE (reference sequence). The CDR3 covers 15 residues. V trimming: 0 bases; J trimming: 2 bases; junction bases outside the gene matches: 4. CDR3 residues: CASSLGGTGTYEQYF. CDR3 DNA: TGTGCCAGCAGCTTGGGTGGGACAGGTACCTACGAGCAGTACTTC.

The rearrangement uses TRBV3-1 (or the pseudogene TRBV3-2) and TRBJ2-1; 9 bases agree with TRBD1. The length of the CDR3 is 15 residues. V was clipped by 10 bases and J by 0 bases; unmatched bases: 7. CDR1 is LGHDT and CDR2 is YNNKEL in the germline V gene (reference sequence). CDR3 nucleotides: TGTGCCAACTCGAGGGACAGGGTCTCCTACAATGAGCAGTTCTTC. Residues: CANSRDRVSYNEQFF.

V and J are TRBV9 and TRBJ2-1; tentatively, D is TRBD1 (6 bases). Germline assignment: CDR1 SGDLS and CDR2 YYNGEE. The CDR3 has 13 residues. Deletions cut 2 bases from V and 13 bases from J, with 16 bases between. CDR3 protein: CASSVLTGSVQFF. CDR3 DNA: TGTGCCAGCAGCGTCCTTACAGGGTCGGTTCAGTTCTTC.

The CDR3 is CASTRGVGSETQYF. As DNA, the CDR3 is TGTGCCAGTACTAGGGGCGTGGGATCGGAGACCCAGTACTTC. The J gene is TRBJ2-5, the V gene TRBV19; tentatively, D is TRBD1 (5 bases). This CDR3 comprises 14 residues. Deletions cut 7 bases from V and 5 bases from J, with 17 bases between. Germline-derived CDR1 and CDR2 are LNHDA and SQIVND (reference sequence).

V and J are TRBV6-2 or TRBV6-3 and TRBJ2-1; D is ambiguous. There are 15 residues in the CDR3. Germline CDR1 is MNHEY and CDR2 is SVGEGT. V was cut by 1 base and J by 0 bases, with 7 bases left in between. CDR3 nucleotides: TGTGCCAGCAGTTACTTGCGTACCTCCTACAATGAGCAGTTCTTC. Its translation: CASSYLRTSYNEQFF.

This clone is a singleton in its sample. This chain connects TRBV30 to TRBJ1-1; possible D gene TRBD1, 5 bases. V gave up 3 bases and J gave up 3 bases, with 11 bases separating them. Germline CDR1 GTSNPN, CDR2 SVGIG (reference sequence). The CDR3 extends over 13 amino acids. The CDR3 loop reads CAWSEQEYTEAFF. As DNA, the CDR3 is TGTGCCTGGAGCGAACAGGAGTACACTGAAGCTTTCTTT.

This chain uses TRBV9 with TRBJ2-2; TRBD2 matches 9 bases. Germline V CDR1 and CDR2: SGDLS, YYNGEE. The CDR3 length is 17 residues. V shed 0 bases, J shed 6 bases, and the junction held 9 bases outside the gene matches. CDR3 sequence reads: CASSVDVAGVIAGELFF. The CDR3 bases are TGTGCCAGCAGCGTAGATGTAGCGGGAGTCATCGCCGGGGAGCTGTTTTTT.

Only a few counts were recorded for this clone. The chain is built from TRBV27 and TRBJ2-1; TRBD2 agrees at 8 bases. J gave up 7 bases and V 3 bases, and 8 bases lay outside the gene matches. This CDR3 is 15 amino acids long. CDR1 MNHEY and CDR2 SMNVEV come from the germline V gene (reference sequence). The CDR3 nucleotides read TGTGCCAGCAGTTTGTCGGGAGGGCCAGGTAATGAGCAGTTCTTC. Translating it yields CASSLSGGPGNEQFF.